The 26 T cell receptor beta chains below were found in one sample sequenced in a study of T cells after yellow fever vaccination. MiXCR, applied by TCRdb to the 5' RACE reads, yields one record per CDR3 protein. This sample has 70,000 to 80,000 distinct CDR3 sequences; around 7.1% occur once, and the top ten carry around 28%. Sequenced here: CD8+ T cells sorted from PBMCs, sampled 10 days after the first yellow fever vaccination. The origin of the receptors is a man aged 18-30 years who received the YFV17D yellow fever vaccine.

This clonotype came up many times. The rearrangement links TRBV10-3 to TRBJ2-2, with D perhaps matching TRBD1 (6 bases). The CDR3 loop spans 13 amino acids. V gave up 10 bases and J gave up 6 bases, with 15 bases separating them. In germline, CDR1 is ENHRY, CDR2 SYGVKD. The CDR3, as DNA: TGTGCCACCTTGGGGGCGGGTCCCGGGGAGCTGTTTTTT. Encoded protein: CATLGAGPGELFF.

This clonotype was found many times. V is TRBV7-6 and J is TRBJ2-2; 7 nucleotides line up with TRBD1. This CDR3 has 16 residues. V lost 4 bases, J lost 6 bases, and 11 bases stayed unmatched. From germline, CDR1 is SGHVS and CDR2 FNYEAQ. The CDR3 DNA follows: TGTGCCAGCAGCTCAAGAGACAGGGACGTGGCCGGGGAGCTGTTTTTT. Translation: CASSSRDRDVAGELFF.

This clonotype was observed many times. The V call is TRBV15, the J call TRBJ2-5, with 7 bases lining up with TRBD1. Trimming at V came to 3 bases and at J to 2 bases, leaving 6 bases not matched to a gene. Germline values: CDR1 LNHNV, CDR2 YYDKDF (reference sequence). CDR3 length equals 15 residues. In DNA form, the CDR3 reads TGTGCCACCAGCAGGAACCGGGGACAGCAAGAGACCCAGTACTTC. The encoded protein is CATSRNRGQQETQYF.

This clonotype was recorded at least ten times. The rearrangement joins TRBV12-3 or TRBV12-4 to TRBJ2-4, with a possible D match to TRBD1 (6 bases). Trimming left V 4 bases short and J 9 bases short, with 10 bases between. This CDR3 contains 12 residues. The CDR3 here is CASSSRGAIQYF. In nucleotides, the CDR3 is TGTGCCAGCAGTTCCAGGGGAGCCATTCAGTACTTC.

This clonotype was seen repeatedly, ten times or more. The chain carries TRBV10-3 and TRBJ2-7, with TRBD1 matching over 7 bases. The V gene's germline CDR1 is ENHRY and CDR2 SYGVKD. This CDR3 is 15 amino acids long. The V segment lost 6 bases and the J segment 5 bases; nucleotides outside the gene matches: 13. CDR3 region: CAIRLGQRTGDEQYF. The CDR3 DNA is TGTGCCATCAGGCTGGGACAGAGAACCGGGGACGAGCAGTACTTC.

This clonotype was counted a few times. The chain recombines TRBV18 with TRBJ2-3; no firm D call. Germline lookup yields CDR1 KGHSH and CDR2 LQKENI. Trimming shortened V by 0 bases and J by 5 bases, and 12 bases separated the two germline ends. This CDR3 contains 15 residues. CDR3 nucleotide sequence: TGTGCCAGCTCACCACCGGAAGGTTCACTAGATACGCAGTATTTT. Its translation is CASSPPEGSLDTQYF.

The sample holds a few counts of this clonotype. V is TRBV19 and J is TRBJ2-1; D tentatively reads TRBD1 or TRBD2 (7 bases each). In germline, CDR1 is LNHDA, CDR2 SQIVND (reference sequence). The CDR3 contains 19 residues. Deletions cut 5 bases from V and 0 bases from J, with 23 bases between. The CDR3 is CASSYLGRGLSSSYNEQFF. CDR3 nucleotide sequence: TGTGCCAGTAGTTACCTGGGGAGGGGGCTATCGAGCTCCTACAATGAGCAGTTCTTC.

This clonotype was recorded many times. The rearrangement links TRBV7-9 to TRBJ1-4; D is unclear. V lost 2 bases to trimming and J lost 7 bases, with 11 bases between them. CDR3 length: 14 amino acids. Looked up from germline, CDR1 is SEHNR and CDR2 is FQNEAQ (reference sequence). This CDR3 is CASSLPGDFEKLFF. In DNA, the CDR3 is TGTGCCAGCAGCTTACCGGGAGACTTTGAAAAACTGTTTTTT.

This rearrangement joins TRBV7-8 to TRBJ2-3; 7 nucleotides align to TRBD1. The J segment lost 1 base and the V segment lost 3 bases, leaving 7 bases of the junction unmatched. CDR3 size: 16 residues. Germline CDR1 and CDR2: SGHVS and FQNEAQ. CDR3: CASSFLQGPGTDTQYF. The CDR3 nucleotides are TGTGCCAGCAGCTTTTTACAGGGGCCCGGCACAGATACGCAGTATTTT.

The chain employs TRBV4-1 and TRBJ1-2, with D maybe TRBD1 (6 bases). Germline values: CDR1 MGHRA, CDR2 YSYEKL. Trimming pared 1 base from V and 4 bases from J, leaving 13 bases between. The CDR3 is 15 residues long. The DNA of the CDR3 is TGCGCCAGCAGCCAAGCCCTACAGGGAGGCTATGGCTACACCTTC. This codes for CASSQALQGGYGYTF.

This clonotype was counted a few times. The rearrangement uses TRBV7-9 and TRBJ1-4, with D hard to call. Trimming stripped 4 bases from V and 6 bases from J, with 18 bases between. Germline CDR1 SEHNR, CDR2 FQNEAQ (reference sequence). CDR3 size: 16 residues. The CDR3 loop is CASSWEEGADDEKLFF. DNA of the CDR3: TGTGCCAGCAGCTGGGAAGAAGGAGCGGACGATGAAAAACTGTTTTTT.

This clonotype was picked up a small number of times. The CDR3 bases are TGTGCCAGCAGCTTGGGGACTAGCGGCCCTTACGAGCAGTACTTC. Amino acids: CASSLGTSGPYEQYF. V is TRBV7-6 and J is TRBJ2-7, with 11 bases lining up with TRBD2. This CDR3 is built from 15 residues. V dropped 3 bases and J dropped 4; count of bases not matched to a gene: 5. Per germline, CDR1 SGHVS and CDR2 FNYEAQ.

This clonotype has at least ten counts. The chain employs TRBV6-1 and TRBJ2-1, with 9 bases identical to TRBD2. V lost 7 bases to trimming and J lost 5 bases; unmatched junction nucleotides: 9. The CDR3 has 15 amino acids. Per germline, CDR1 MNHNS and CDR2 SASEGT. The CDR3 region has the DNA TGTGCCAGCACGGGACTAGCTTCGACCCACAATGAGCAGTTCTTC. It specifies CASTGLASTHNEQFF.

There are many counts of this clonotype. The chain combines TRBV7-2 with TRBJ1-2; D is perhaps TRBD1 (5 bases). The ends were cut back, 2 bases at V and 1 base at J, with 14 bases in the middle. Germline loops: CDR1 SGHTA, CDR2 FQGNSA. The CDR3 consists of 16 residues. The DNA of the CDR3 is TGTGCCAGCAGCTTACCCTCGGGACGGTTTAACTATGGCTACACCTTC. Encoded protein: CASSLPSGRFNYGYTF.

A few counts support this clonotype. V usage is TRBV9 and J usage is TRBJ2-7; 9 bases map to TRBD1. The ends lost 4 bases at V and 0 bases at J; junction bases unmatched: 14. The length of the CDR3 is 18 residues. From germline, CDR1 is SGDLS and CDR2 YYNGEE. The CDR3 bases are TGTGCCAGCAGCACACGGAAAGACAGGGGGAAAAGCTCCTACGAGCAGTACGTC. Its protein product is CASSTRKDRGKSSYEQYV.

This clonotype appeared many times. J is TRBJ2-5 and V is TRBV6-5, with 8 bases identical to TRBD2. Trimming removed 4 bases from V and 5 bases from J; junction bases left unmatched: 6. This CDR3 region has 14 residues. Germline lookup yields CDR1 MNHEY and CDR2 SVGAGI. The CDR3 is CASSSPREGETQYF. Written as DNA, the CDR3 is TGTGCCAGCAGTTCCCCCCGGGAGGGCGAGACCCAGTACTTC.

The chain employs TRBV19 and TRBJ2-6, with D tentatively TRBD1 (6 bases). V was cut by 4 bases and J by 0 bases, with 7 bases left in between. The V gene's germline CDR1 is LNHDA and CDR2 SQIVND (reference sequence). This CDR3 is 15 amino acids long. The DNA for the CDR3 is TGTGCCAGTAGTAGCAGGGGCTCTGGGGCCAACGTCCTGACTTTC. Translation: CASSSRGSGANVLTF.

V usage is TRBV4-2 and J usage is TRBJ1-2; tentatively, D is TRBD1 (6 bases). The germline CDR1 and CDR2 sequences are LGHNA and YNFKEQ. The length of the CDR3 is 15 residues. V shed 1 base and J shed 5 bases, with 14 bases lying between them. CDR3 bases: TGTGCCAGCAGCCAAGGTCAAGCAGGGGCATATGGCTACACCTTC. Translated: CASSQGQAGAYGYTF.

This clonotype occurred many times. This chain links TRBV29-1 with TRBJ2-5; no clear D gene. The CDR3 extends over 13 amino acids. The germline V and J ends were trimmed by 2 bases and 1 base, with 8 bases remaining between them. Germline V gene lookup returns CDR1 SQVTM and CDR2 ANQGSEA. CDR3 nucleotides: TGCAGCGTTGAATGGCTTCTCCAAGAGACCCAGTACTTC. Translating it yields CSVEWLLQETQYF.

At least ten counts were recorded for this clonotype. The chain uses TRBV12-3 or TRBV12-4 and TRBJ2-7; a weak D match, TRBD1 (6 bases). Trimming removed 7 bases at V and 2 bases at J, with 15 bases between. The CDR3 is made up of 14 amino acids. The CDR3 here is CASTRGGRPYEQYF. The CDR3 nucleotides read TGTGCCAGCACCAGGGGCGGCAGACCCTACGAGCAGTACTTC.

This clonotype was picked up many times. Here the CDR3 DNA reads TGTGCCAGCAGTTGGACGGCGGCAGGTGAGCAGTTCTTC. Its protein is CASSWTAAGEQFF. V is TRBV6-2 or TRBV6-3 and J is TRBJ2-1; unclear D gene. V shed 4 bases and J shed 9 bases, with 13 bases lying between them. This CDR3 has 13 residues. CDR1 and CDR2 (germline): MNHEY, SVGEGT.

The genes are TRBV29-1 and TRBJ1-2; 11 bases fit TRBD1. V gave up 4 bases and J gave up 3 bases; unmatched junction bases: 4. This CDR3 is built from 14 residues. CDR1 is SQVTM and CDR2 is ANQGSEA in the germline V gene. The CDR3 region is CSVGGTGGDYGYTF. DNA of the CDR3: TGCAGCGTTGGGGGGACAGGGGGGGACTATGGCTACACCTTC.

This clonotype was counted many times. The rearrangement links TRBV7-9 to TRBJ1-2; D gene ambiguous. V shed 4 bases and J shed 0 bases, with 9 bases lying between them. The CDR3 extends over 14 amino acids. Germline V gene data show CDR1 as SEHNR and CDR2 as FQNEAQ (reference sequence). The DNA of the CDR3 is TGTGCCAGCAGCTATCGGAGTCCTAACTATGGCTACACCTTC. Translating gives CASSYRSPNYGYTF.

This clonotype was counted ten times or more. The chain uses TRBV7-9 and TRBJ2-7; TRBD2 aligns across 7 bases. The trim removed 5 bases at V and 3 bases at J, leaving 4 bases unmatched. The CDR3 length is 13 residues. Germline CDR1 is SEHNR and CDR2 is FQNEAQ (reference sequence). CDR3 loop: CASSPAGDYEQYV. DNA of the CDR3: TGTGCCAGCAGCCCCGCGGGAGACTACGAGCAGTACGTC.

This clonotype was picked up many times. This chain uses TRBV21-1 with TRBJ2-7; TRBD1, as called in the table, went unchecked against the DNA. TRBV21-1 is tagged as a pseudogene. This CDR3 has 18 residues. The CDR3 spells CASSKARRQGQSSYEQYV. The DNA of the CDR3 is TGTGCCAGCAGCAAAGCTCGGAGACAGGGGCAAAGCTCCTACGAGCAGTACGTC.

The chain is built from TRBV4-2 and TRBJ2-6; D is undetermined. The CDR3 runs to 14 residues. Germline loops: CDR1 LGHNA, CDR2 YNFKEQ. V was trimmed by 1 base and J by 2 bases, leaving 3 bases between them. The CDR3 DNA reads as TGTGCCAGCAGCCAAGGGGCTGGGGCCAACGTCCTGACTTTC. Translation: CASSQGAGANVLTF.